This T cell receptor (beta chain) derives from a study of neoadjuvant nivolumab and ipilimumab in lung cancer. Study outcomes and limitations: Only two of four nivolumab-treated tumors gained richness and clonality by surgery.

Using immunoSEQ multiplex PCR, the repertoire was profiled, and TCRdb retains in-frame clones only, with some absent. The data contain under 15,000 clones, about two thirds of them seen just once; the ten biggest clones take up roughly 24%. For this clone: Its antigen is currently unknown.

This CDR3 contains 14 residues. V lost 4 bases and J lost 0, with 10 bases in between. CDR1 SQVTM and CDR2 ANQGSEA come from the germline V gene. This chain links TRBV29-1 with TRBJ1-5; D gene unclear. The sequencing used peripheral blood, collected after neoadjuvant nivolumab, alone or with ipilimumab, at or shortly before surgery. This clonotype was sampled from an adult with non-small cell lung cancer. The CDR3 is CSVGRGNSNQPQHF. DNA for the CDR3: TGCAGCGTTGGCAGAGGGAATAGCAATCAGCCCCAGCATTTT.